This T cell receptor beta chain was retrieved from a study of T cells in Graves' hyperthyroidism and ophthalmopathy. About this clonotype itself: Its antigen is not identified.

Study-wide results and caveats: From stable hyperthyroidism, ophthalmopathy was separated by a 13 V-J model. The model identified upcoming ophthalmopathy a median about six months ahead of onset. Within blood appeared most thyroid clonotypes that had expanded above 0.001.

The study based diagnoses on clinical symptoms, serum thyroxine and TRAb, thyroid ultrasound and orbital computed tomography. Trimming removed 9 bases from V and 2 bases from J; junction bases left unmatched: 1. The CDR3 has 12 amino acids. Germline CDR1 reads LNHNV; CDR2 reads YYDKDF (reference sequence). Researchers amplified the TCR beta CDR3 regions from RNA transcripts. TCR CDR3 underwent first-round RT-PCR with the HTBI primer set. TCRdb reprocessed the multiplex PCR reads with MiXCR, giving one entry per CDR3 protein. The data show roughly 500,000 distinct CDR3 sequences, with 35% to 50% seen just once and roughly 45% held by the top ten.

The chain has TRBV15 and TRBJ1-3; the match to TRBD1 covers 7 bases. This TCR derives from an adult woman with Graves' disease, either hyperthyroidism or ophthalmopathy (not recorded which). What was sequenced was peripheral blood or thyroid tissue (not recorded which). CDR3 sequence: CATGGTGNTIYF. Written as DNA, the CDR3 is TGTGCCACAGGGGGCACTGGAAACACCATATATTTT.